This entry lists 26 T cell receptor beta chains sequenced from one sample in a study of blood T cell repertoires in COVID-19. The protocol was immunoSEQ multiplex PCR, while the TCRdb copy is restricted to in-frame clones and leaves out a portion. Of 90,000 to 130,000 clones listed, 82% are singletons. Sequences were obtained from peripheral blood. The receptors come from a man between 65 and 80 years old with acute or convalescent COVID-19.

J is TRBJ2-3 and V is TRBV6-5, with TRBD1 matching 7 bases. The germline CDR1 and CDR2 sequences are MNHEY and SVGAGI. After removal of 4 bases from V and 1 base from J, the junction contained 8 bases not matched to a gene. This CDR3 spans 16 amino acids. The DNA for the CDR3 is TGTGCCAGCAGTTCGGGTCAGGGGGAGCGCACAGATACGCAGTATTTT. Residues: CASSSGQGERTDTQYF.

The chain has TRBV3-1 (or the pseudogene TRBV3-2) and TRBJ2-3, with TRBD1 matching over 8 bases. The J segment lost 6 bases and the V segment lost 0 bases, leaving 8 bases of the junction unmatched. The CDR3 sequence is 16 residues long. Per germline, CDR1 LGHDT and CDR2 YNNKEL (reference sequence). The CDR3 sequence is CASSQEGRQGADTQYF. CDR3 nucleotide sequence: TGTGCCAGCAGCCAAGAAGGGCGGCAGGGGGCCGATACGCAGTATTTT.

The rearrangement joins TRBV4-2 to TRBJ1-5, with D perhaps matching TRBD1 (6 bases). V lost 0 bases and J lost 7, with 13 bases in between. The CDR3 covers 15 residues. CDR1 and CDR2 (germline): LGHNA, YNFKEQ. The DNA for the CDR3 is TGTGCCAGCAGCCAAGATGGCGCAGGGGCGCAGCCCCAGCATTTT. As protein: CASSQDGAGAQPQHF.

J is TRBJ2-2 and V is TRBV25-1; 8 positions agree with TRBD1. The germline V gene has CDR1 MGHDK and CDR2 SYGVNS. The ends lost 7 bases at V and 4 bases at J; junction bases unmatched: 14. The CDR3 is made up of 17 amino acids. CDR3 DNA: TGTGCCAGCACCACCACCCAAGGGACAGGTGGCACCGGGGAGCTGTTTTTT. This codes for CASTTTQGTGGTGELFF.

The chain joins TRBV27 to TRBJ2-2; no definite D call. V was cut by 2 bases and J by 1 base, with 5 bases left in between. Germline V gene data show CDR1 as MNHEY and CDR2 as SMNVEV (reference sequence). The CDR3 length is 14 residues. In DNA form, the CDR3 reads TGTGCCAGCAGTTTACGTCGGAACACCGGGGAGCTGTTTTTT. As protein: CASSLRRNTGELFF.

The chain combines TRBV5-1 with TRBJ1-4, with TRBD1 as a possible D gene (5 bases). Deletions cut 1 base from V and 3 bases from J, with 10 bases between. CDR1 and CDR2 (germline): SGHRS, YFSETQ. The CDR3 runs 15 residues. The CDR3 sequence: CASSLQGYSNEKLFF. The CDR3 DNA follows: TGCGCCAGCAGCTTGCAGGGATACTCTAATGAAAAACTGTTTTTT. Combining the CDR3 with reference TRBV5-1 and TRBJ1-4 gives the whole variable domain KAGVTQTPRYLIKTRGQQVTLSCSPISGHRSVSWYQQTPGQGLQFLFEYFSETQRNKGNFPGRFSGRQFSNSRSEMNVSTLELGDSALYLCASSLQGYSNEKLFFGSGTQLSVL.

V is TRBV11-2 and J is TRBJ1-6, with D unclear. The CDR3 contains 14 residues. The V end lost 1 base, the J end lost 9 bases, and 10 bases lay between the germline ends. Germline-derived CDR1 and CDR2 are SGHAT and FQNNGV. The CDR3 DNA follows: TGTGCCAGCAGCTTAGGGCGGAGTGGTTCACCCCTCCACTTT. This translates into CASSLGRSGSPLHF.

The chain joins TRBV3-1 (or the pseudogene TRBV3-2) to TRBJ2-7; D gene unclear. CDR3 size: 15 residues. Germline V gives CDR1 LGHDT, CDR2 YNNKEL (reference sequence). Trimming shortened V by 1 base and J by 5 bases, and 15 bases separated the two germline ends. The CDR3 DNA follows: TGTGCCAGCAGCCAAGGAGTTCGAGGTCCGGACGAGCAGTACTTC. This translates into CASSQGVRGPDEQYF.

The rearrangement joins TRBV6-5 to TRBJ1-1; weak D call: TRBD1 (6 bases). From germline, CDR1 is MNHEY and CDR2 SVGAGI. The CDR3 loop spans 15 amino acids. Trimming stripped 6 bases from V and 0 bases from J, with 14 bases between. CDR3 nucleotide sequence: TGTGCCAGCAGCCGAGGACAGAACATGAACACTGAAGCTTTCTTT. Translating it yields CASSRGQNMNTEAFF.

V gene TRBV5-1 combines with J gene TRBJ2-1; 10 bases map to TRBD1. Germline CDR1 and CDR2: SGHRS and YFSETQ. Trimming took 0 bases from V and 5 from J; bases not matched to a gene: 8. This CDR3 has 17 amino acids. The CDR3 DNA sequence: TGCGCCAGCAGCTTGGGCGGGACAGGGGCGACTAACAATGAGCAGTTCTTC. Protein: CASSLGGTGATNNEQFF. Drawing the rest from reference TRBV5-1 and TRBJ2-1, the complete variable domain is KAGVTQTPRYLIKTRGQQVTLSCSPISGHRSVSWYQQTPGQGLQFLFEYFSETQRNKGNFPGRFSGRQFSNSRSEMNVSTLELGDSALYLCASSLGGTGATNNEQFFGPGTRLTVL.

The rearrangement links TRBV6-5 to TRBJ1-1; 7 bases align to TRBD1. CDR3 length equals 12 residues. From germline, CDR1 is MNHEY and CDR2 SVGAGI. V dropped 9 bases and J dropped 5; count of bases not matched to a gene: 6. CDR3 sequence: CASGRGRTEAFF. CDR3 DNA sequence: TGTGCCAGTGGTAGGGGGCGGACTGAAGCTTTCTTT.

The V gene is TRBV9, the J gene TRBJ1-6, with 8 bases identical to TRBD1. The ends lost 5 bases at V and 7 bases at J; junction bases unmatched: 5. From germline, CDR1 is SGDLS and CDR2 YYNGEE. The CDR3 is made up of 14 amino acids. The CDR3 loop reads CASRSGTGNSPLHF. The CDR3 nucleotides read TGTGCCAGCAGGTCGGGGACAGGCAATTCACCCCTCCACTTT.

This clone has only one observation. V usage is TRBV2 and J usage is TRBJ1-5; 7 bases map to TRBD1. The CDR3 loop spans 16 amino acids. Germline V gene lookup returns CDR1 SNHLY and CDR2 FYNNEI. Trimming cost V 5 bases and J 4 bases; bases outside gene matches: 11. The CDR3 DNA follows: TGTGCCAGCAGTAAACAGGGGCCGCAAAATAATCAGCCCCAGCATTTT. It is translated as CASSKQGPQNNQPQHF.

The chain is built from TRBV10-3 and TRBJ2-2; 11 bases match TRBD2. After removal of 7 bases from V and 2 bases from J, the junction contained 6 bases not matched to a gene. Germline V lookup: CDR1 ENHRY, CDR2 SYGVKD. The CDR3 has 16 amino acids. The CDR3 DNA reads TGTGCCATCAAGATGGGACTAGCGGATAACACCGGGGAGCTGTTTTTT. It specifies CAIKMGLADNTGELFF.

V is TRBV5-8 and J is TRBJ2-1, with 11 positions matching TRBD2. The CDR3 runs 15 residues. In germline, CDR1 is SGHTS, CDR2 YDEGEE. Unmatched junction bases numbered 4, after V lost 0 bases and J lost 8 bases. Here the CDR3 reads CASSLVLAGVDEQFF. The CDR3 DNA follows: TGTGCCAGCAGCTTGGTACTAGCGGGAGTGGATGAGCAGTTCTTC.

The V and J genes are TRBV9 and TRBJ2-3; possibly TRBD2 for D (6 bases). Trimming removed 0 bases from V and 4 bases from J, with 12 bases in between. This CDR3 has 15 amino acids. The germline gives CDR1 SGDLS, CDR2 YYNGEE. The CDR3 region is CASSVAPTGADTQYF. For the CDR3, the DNA is TGTGCCAGCAGCGTAGCCCCAACGGGGGCAGATACGCAGTATTTT.

The chain is built from TRBV3-1 (or the pseudogene TRBV3-2) and TRBJ1-1; D call uncertain. Germline V gene sequence: CDR1 LGHDT, CDR2 YNNKEL (reference sequence). V lost 1 base and J lost 10, with 10 bases in between. This CDR3 region has 12 residues. CDR3 sequence: CASSQGPGPAFF. The CDR3 coding sequence is TGTGCCAGCAGCCAAGGGCCAGGCCCAGCTTTCTTT.

The chain has TRBV2 and TRBJ1-1; D is unclear. CDR1 and CDR2 from the germline V gene are SNHLY and FYNNEI. V shed 4 bases and J shed 3 bases, with 3 bases lying between them. The length of the CDR3 is 11 residues. CDR3 nucleotides: TGTGCCAGCAGTGCCGACACTGAAGCTTTCTTT. It is translated as CASSADTEAFF.

The chain employs TRBV29-1 and TRBJ2-5; D might be TRBD1 (6 bases). The CDR3 is made up of 13 amino acids. Looked up from germline, CDR1 is SQVTM and CDR2 is ANQGSEA. Trimming left V 7 bases short and J 1 base short, with 13 bases between. The CDR3 spells CSADRGIQETQYF. In nucleotides, the CDR3 is TGCAGCGCCGATAGGGGGATCCAAGAGACCCAGTACTTC.

The V call is TRBV28, the J call TRBJ1-5; 7 positions agree with TRBD1. Germline CDR1 reads MDHEN; CDR2 reads SYDVKM. The CDR3 sequence is 14 residues long. Unmatched junction bases numbered 7, after V lost 5 bases and J lost 6 bases. CDR3 in amino acids: CASSGQVLGQPQHF. In DNA, the CDR3 is TGTGCCAGCAGTGGACAGGTTCTTGGTCAGCCCCAGCATTTT.

This clone has only a few counts. V gene TRBV19 combines with J gene TRBJ1-1; 8 nucleotides align to TRBD1. V shed 1 base and J 10 bases; nucleotides not matched to a gene: 8. CDR1 and CDR2 (germline): LNHDA, SQIVND (reference sequence). The CDR3 extends over 14 amino acids. The CDR3 is CASSIGQGANSAFF. The CDR3 DNA is TGTGCCAGTAGTATAGGCCAGGGGGCCAATTCAGCTTTCTTT.

V gene TRBV7-2 combines with J gene TRBJ1-2; D is undetermined. The CDR3 loop spans 15 amino acids. Trimming stripped 5 bases from V and 0 bases from J, with 13 bases between. Germline CDR1 and CDR2: SGHTA and FQGNSA. CDR3 sequence (DNA): TGTGCCAGCAGCGTAACCGGGTCAGCTAACTATGGCTACACCTTC. Translated: CASSVTGSANYGYTF.

V is TRBV15 and J is TRBJ1-5; D not certain. Trimming left V 3 bases short and J 2 bases short, with 11 bases between. CDR1 LNHNV and CDR2 YYDKDF come from the germline V gene (reference sequence). The CDR3 has 15 amino acids. This chain's CDR3 is CATSRGGPGNQPQHF. As DNA, the CDR3 is TGTGCCACCAGCAGGGGAGGGCCTGGCAATCAGCCCCAGCATTTT.

The rearrangement uses TRBV6-1 and TRBJ1-6; no firm D call. Germline values: CDR1 MNHNS, CDR2 SASEGT. The CDR3 consists of 13 residues. The germline V and J ends were trimmed by 8 bases and 8 bases, with 13 bases remaining between them. The CDR3 reads CASVLGRDSPLHF. CDR3 bases: TGTGCCAGCGTCTTAGGGAGGGATTCACCCCTCCACTTT.

The chain joins TRBV5-6 to TRBJ1-6; 9 bases align to TRBD1. The trim removed 0 bases at V and 9 bases at J, leaving 4 bases unmatched. CDR1 and CDR2 from the germline V gene are SGHDT and YYEEEE. The CDR3 spans 15 residues. This chain's CDR3 is CASSLGDRVASPLHF. For the CDR3, the DNA is TGTGCCAGCAGCTTGGGGGACAGGGTGGCTTCACCCCTCCACTTT.

The genes are TRBV6-5 and TRBJ1-2; 8 bases line up with TRBD1. V shed 4 bases, J shed 4 bases, and the junction held 5 bases outside the gene matches. Germline lookup yields CDR1 MNHEY and CDR2 SVGAGI. The CDR3 spans 14 residues. In nucleotides, the CDR3 is TGTGCCAGCAGTTCCCGGACAGGGATCTATGGCTACACCTTC. This codes for CASSSRTGIYGYTF.